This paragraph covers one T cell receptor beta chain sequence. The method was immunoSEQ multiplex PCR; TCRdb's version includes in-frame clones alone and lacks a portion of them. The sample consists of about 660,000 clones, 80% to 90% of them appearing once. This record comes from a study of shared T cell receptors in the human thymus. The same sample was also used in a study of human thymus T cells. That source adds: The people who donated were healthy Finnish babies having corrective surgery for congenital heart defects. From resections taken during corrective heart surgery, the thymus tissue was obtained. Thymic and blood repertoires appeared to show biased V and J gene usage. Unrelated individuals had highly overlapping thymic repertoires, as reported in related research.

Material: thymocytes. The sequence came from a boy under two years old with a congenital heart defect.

CDR3 protein: CASSSRRAGEGFGANVLTF. CDR3 DNA: TGTGCCAGCAGCTCAAGACGGGCGGGAGAGGGGTTTGGGGCCAACGTCCTGACTTTC. The chain combines TRBV9 with TRBJ2-6; 7 bases align to TRBD2. Germline V lookup: CDR1 SGDLS, CDR2 YYNGEE. CDR3 length equals 19 residues. V shed 4 bases and J 3 bases; nucleotides not matched to a gene: 16.